These 17 T cell receptor beta chains came from one sample sequenced in a study of shared clonotypes between healthy human individuals. Data came from immunoSEQ multiplex PCR; TCRdb stores just in-frame clones and leaves some out. Here the sample spans about 2.1 million clones, approximately 92% being singletons. Positively selected for CCR7, the CD45RO-negative cells used as naive CD8 cells excluded terminally differentiated effector memory CD45RA+ cells. The sample taken for sequencing was naive CD8+ T cells from PBMCs. These receptors all come from a man aged 18-30 years in good health. Some clones in this sample may be carry-over from other donors' samples.

This chain joins TRBV25-1 and TRBJ2-7, with D tentatively TRBD2 (6 bases). Trimming took off 3 bases at V and 6 bases at J, with 15 bases between the two ends. The V gene's germline CDR1 is MGHDK and CDR2 SYGVNS. The CDR3 extends over 14 amino acids. CDR3 nucleotides: TGTGCCAGCAGTGAGTACCAGGGAGGCAGCGAGCAGTACTTC. It yields the protein CASSEYQGGSEQYF.

This rearrangement joins TRBV15 to TRBJ1-4; D remains unclear. This CDR3 comprises 14 residues. Germline V gives CDR1 LNHNV, CDR2 YYDKDF (reference sequence). V dropped 8 bases and J dropped 0 bases, with 10 bases sitting between them. As DNA, the CDR3 is TGTGCCACCGCAGAGGGAGCAACTAATGAAAAACTGTTTTTT. It encodes CATAEGATNEKLFF.

The gene calls are TRBV7-9 and TRBJ1-3; no reliable D call. CDR1 is SEHNR and CDR2 is FQNEAQ in the germline V gene (reference sequence). The V gene lost 5 bases and the J gene lost 2 bases, with 7 bases spanning the gap. The CDR3 is made up of 13 amino acids. Here the CDR3 reads CASSPTPGNTIYF. The CDR3 coding sequence is TGTGCCAGCAGCCCAACCCCTGGAAACACCATATATTTT.

The chain recombines TRBV27 with TRBJ2-7; TRBD2 is a possible D gene (5 bases). This CDR3 has 14 residues. V lost 8 bases, J lost 2 bases, and 16 bases lay in between. Per the germline V gene, CDR1 is MNHEY and CDR2 is SMNVEV (reference sequence). The CDR3 DNA sequence: TGTGCCAGCGCATCCCGGACGGGGACCTACGAGCAGTACTTC. Its protein product is CASASRTGTYEQYF.

The chain couples TRBV7-9 to TRBJ2-1; possibly TRBD2 for D (6 bases). Germline CDR1 is SEHNR and CDR2 is FQNEAQ (reference sequence). The V end was cut by 7 bases, the J end by 6 bases, with 16 bases between. The CDR3 sequence is 14 residues long. The CDR3 is CASIQGGPGNEQFF. The CDR3 DNA reads TGTGCCAGCATCCAAGGAGGGCCAGGCAATGAGCAGTTCTTC.

The chain uses TRBV7-2 and TRBJ2-7; 9 nucleotides align to TRBD1. The length of the CDR3 is 16 residues. V dropped 5 bases and J dropped 6; count of bases not matched to a gene: 14. Germline-derived CDR1 and CDR2 are SGHTA and FQGNSA. The CDR3 nucleotides are TGTGCCAGCAGCGCTAGATACAGGGGGCGAGGAGGCGAGCAGTACTTC. Its protein product is CASSARYRGRGGEQYF.

The V gene is TRBV2, the J gene TRBJ2-3; D is undetermined. CDR3 size: 14 residues. From germline, CDR1 is SNHLY and CDR2 FYNNEI. V was shortened by 3 bases and J by 5 bases, with 12 bases between the two germline ends. Here the CDR3 reads CASSDPPGEDTQYF. The CDR3 nucleotides read TGTGCCAGCAGTGATCCTCCGGGTGAAGATACGCAGTATTTT.

The chain joins TRBV29-1 to TRBJ2-5, with 13 bases fitting TRBD2. V lost 6 bases and J lost 5; bases outside the gene matches: 9. This CDR3 has 15 amino acids. CDR1 is SQVTM and CDR2 is ANQGSEA in the germline V gene. As DNA, the CDR3 is TGCAGCGTCAAAAGGACTAGCGGGAGTAGGGAGACCCAGTACTTC. This codes for CSVKRTSGSRETQYF.

The chain employs TRBV7-2 and TRBJ2-1, with 13 bases identical to TRBD2. This CDR3 has 17 residues. Germline V gene data show CDR1 as SGHTA and CDR2 as FQGNSA. J was trimmed by 4 bases and V by 4 bases; bases with no gene match: 7. The CDR3 region is CASSSRRTSGGYNEQFF. CDR3 in DNA: TGTGCCAGCAGCTCCCGACGGACTAGCGGGGGATACAATGAGCAGTTCTTC.

The chain uses TRBV7-9 and TRBJ1-2; weak D call: TRBD1 (6 bases). The CDR3 runs to 16 residues. Looked up from germline, CDR1 is SEHNR and CDR2 is FQNEAQ (reference sequence). Trimming shortened V by 1 base and J by 0 bases, and 12 bases separated the two germline ends. This CDR3 is CASSLGPGQSNYGYTF. The CDR3 DNA reads TGTGCCAGCAGCTTAGGTCCGGGACAATCTAACTATGGCTACACCTTC. The full variable domain, with the rest looked up from reference TRBV7-9 and TRBJ1-2, is DTGVSQNPRHKITKRGQNVTFRCDPISEHNRLYWYRQTLGQGPEFLTYFQNEAQLEKSRLLSDRFSAERPKGSFSTLEIQRTEQGDSAMYLCASSLGPGQSNYGYTFGSGTRLTVV.

This clone was seen a handful of times. The identical CDR3 is also encoded by other nucleotide sequences in the sample. The V gene is TRBV5-1, the J gene TRBJ2-1; possible D gene TRBD2, 6 bases. The CDR3 is 14 amino acids. Germline V gives CDR1 SGHRS, CDR2 YFSETQ. V was cut by 0 bases and J by 7 bases, with 11 bases left in between. The CDR3: CASSLAGGLNEQFF. For the CDR3, the DNA is TGCGCCAGCAGCTTGGCCGGGGGTTTGAATGAGCAGTTCTTC.

This chain links TRBV15 with TRBJ2-1; D call uncertain. CDR3 length equals 15 residues. Deletions cut 1 base from V and 3 bases from J, with 10 bases between. CDR1 is LNHNV, CDR2 YYDKDF, per germline (reference sequence). CDR3 nucleotides: TGTGCCACCAGCAGAGCAGGCTCTGTCTACAATGAGCAGTTCTTC. This encodes CATSRAGSVYNEQFF.

The chain combines TRBV27 with TRBJ1-4; 7 nucleotides align to TRBD1. Germline loops: CDR1 MNHEY, CDR2 SMNVEV (reference sequence). V lost 1 base to trimming and J lost 4 bases; unmatched junction nucleotides: 3. The CDR3 has 15 residues. In DNA form, the CDR3 reads TGTGCCAGCAGTTTATTGACAGGGCTTAATGAAAAACTGTTTTTT. Protein: CASSLLTGLNEKLFF.

V is TRBV5-6 and J is TRBJ2-5; possibly TRBD2 for D (6 bases). Germline assignment: CDR1 SGHDT and CDR2 YYEEEE. Deletions cut 4 bases from V and 5 bases from J, with 27 bases between. This CDR3 comprises 18 residues. The CDR3 here is CASSPEPKGRRIVETQYF. The DNA for the CDR3 is TGTGCCAGCAGCCCGGAACCAAAGGGGAGGCGAATAGTGGAGACCCAGTACTTC.

The chain carries TRBV6-6 and TRBJ2-3; 8 bases are a match to TRBD1. This CDR3 has 15 amino acids. Per the germline V gene, CDR1 is MNHNY and CDR2 is SVGAGI (reference sequence). The V segment lost 5 bases and the J segment 1 base; nucleotides outside the gene matches: 5. The chain's CDR3 is CASSRQGPRTDTQYF. The CDR3 DNA reads as TGTGCCAGCAGTCGACAGGGGCCCCGCACAGATACGCAGTATTTT.

V and J are TRBV6-1 and TRBJ1-5; 8 positions agree with TRBD1. Germline CDR1 and CDR2: MNHNS and SASEGT. The CDR3 is 15 amino acids. V was pared by 2 bases and J by 1 base, with 1 base of the junction left unmatched. This CDR3 is CASSERQGSNQPQHF. The CDR3 bases are TGTGCCAGCAGTGAACGACAGGGGAGCAATCAGCCCCAGCATTTT.

The V call is TRBV6-1, the J call TRBJ1-1; D is uncertain. Trimming stripped 2 bases from V and 0 bases from J, with 10 bases between. The CDR3 loop spans 15 amino acids. The germline CDR1 and CDR2 sequences are MNHNS and SASEGT. The CDR3 loop reads CASSEYGALNTEAFF. CDR3 nucleotides: TGTGCCAGCAGTGAATATGGTGCCTTGAACACTGAAGCTTTCTTT.